This T cell receptor (beta chain) appears in the sequencing data of a study of blood T cell repertoires in COVID-19. The overall study: Both acute and convalescent COVID-19 samples were obtained from the United States, Italy and Spain. T cells, B-cell-depleted T cells, or PBMCs supplied cDNA or gDNA.

Original processing methods: Reference gene primer amplification yielded estimated nucleated cell counts. The repertoire was sequenced with immunoSEQ multiplex PCR; TCRdb's copy has only in-frame clones and lacks some. V, J and clone size were drawn from that table, and D and trimming were deduced from the DNA. The table records about 14,000 clones, 75% to 85% of them present only once. CDR3 length equals 15 residues. In germline, CDR1 is SEHNR, CDR2 FQNEAQ (reference sequence). V lost 2 bases and J lost 0, with 10 bases in between. This receptor was taken from a woman in her 50s with active or convalescent COVID-19. The sample taken for sequencing was peripheral blood. The chain uses TRBV7-9 and TRBJ1-1; D unclear. The CDR3 coding sequence is TGTGCCAGCAGCTTATCGGCGGGGATGAACACTGAAGCTTTCTTT. It codes for CASSLSAGMNTEAFF.